Below are 32 T cell receptor beta chains sequenced from a single sample in a study of cytomegalovirus exposure and HLA in healthy donors (dated by TCRdb to 2017 to 2019). Libraries were constructed by the immunoSEQ multiplex PCR assay. The multiplex PCR relied on a mix of 60 forward primers for TCR Vbeta segments and 13 reverse primers for TCR Jbeta segments. Not all clones reach the TCRdb copy of this immuneACCESS table, which keeps in-frame sequences only. Checked studies attribute under half of the gap to unresolved V genes and leave the rest unexplained. In all, the sample holds over 150,000 clones, and 70% to 80% of those were seen once. The leading ten clones occupy roughly 13% of the sample. What was sequenced was PBMCs. These receptors all stem from a young man in good health and CMV-seropositive.

The chain joins TRBV7-2 to TRBJ2-7; 8 positions match TRBD1. CDR1 is SGHTA, CDR2 FQGNSA, per germline. V lost 4 bases, J lost 6 bases, and 8 bases stayed unmatched. CDR3 length equals 14 residues. The chain's CDR3 is CASSSRQGSGEQYF. CDR3 bases: TGTGCCAGCAGCTCGCGACAGGGGTCGGGCGAGCAGTACTTC.

This clone has only one observation. V gene TRBV18 combines with J gene TRBJ2-1, with TRBD1 as a possible D gene (6 bases). Trimming cost V 3 bases and J 3 bases, with 15 bases left between them. Per germline, CDR1 KGHSH and CDR2 LQKENI. The CDR3 consists of 16 residues. CDR3 nucleotides: TGTGCCAGCTCACCCGAACAGGGAAGGGGCTACAATGAGCAGTTCTTC. Translating it yields CASSPEQGRGYNEQFF.

The chain carries TRBV2 and TRBJ2-5; 11 bases are shared with TRBD2. Trimming removed 3 bases from V and 1 base from J; junction bases left unmatched: 4. This CDR3 has 16 residues. From germline, CDR1 is SNHLY and CDR2 FYNNEI. CDR3 loop: CASSEPGLAGQETQYF. The CDR3 nucleotides are TGTGCCAGCAGTGAGCCAGGACTAGCGGGCCAAGAGACCCAGTACTTC.

The chain carries TRBV27 and TRBJ1-2; possibly TRBD1 for D (6 bases). This CDR3 region has 15 residues. Germline-derived CDR1 and CDR2 are MNHEY and SMNVEV (reference sequence). V was pared by 5 bases and J by 0 bases, with 13 bases between. The CDR3 here is CASSPLRTANYGYTF. The CDR3 DNA is TGTGCCAGCAGTCCACTCCGGACAGCTAACTATGGCTACACCTTC.

The CDR3 nucleotides read TGCGCCAGCAGCTTGCCAGCACTAGCGGGGAGTGGCAATGAGCAGTTCTTC. Its protein product is CASSLPALAGSGNEQFF. V usage is TRBV5-1 and J usage is TRBJ2-1; 10 bases fit TRBD2. Germline values: CDR1 SGHRS, CDR2 YFSETQ. V gave up 1 base and J gave up 6 bases; unmatched junction bases: 10. This CDR3 is 17 amino acids long.

This rearrangement joins TRBV28 to TRBJ2-7; D remains unclear. The CDR3 covers 12 residues. Trimming took 3 bases from V and 4 from J, leaving 7 bases between them. Germline-derived CDR1 and CDR2 are MDHEN and SYDVKM. The CDR3 spells CASSLVSYEQYF. The DNA for the CDR3 is TGTGCCAGCAGTTTGGTTAGTTACGAGCAGTACTTC.

The V and J genes are TRBV4-1 and TRBJ2-3, with 15 bases aligning to TRBD2. The CDR3 is 15 residues long. The V gene's germline CDR1 is MGHRA and CDR2 YSYEKL. V dropped 3 bases and J dropped 11; count of bases not matched to a gene: 6. The CDR3 protein is CASSQGPGLAGGQYF. The CDR3 DNA reads as TGCGCCAGCAGCCAGGGACCGGGACTAGCGGGGGGGCAGTATTTT.

This clone was seen more than once but under ten times. This chain links TRBV2 with TRBJ1-1; tentative D call: TRBD1 (5 bases). This CDR3 has 15 residues. Germline V lookup: CDR1 SNHLY, CDR2 FYNNEI. V lost 3 bases to trimming and J lost 1 base, with 12 bases between them. The CDR3 loop reads CASSDQTGENTEAFF. As DNA, the CDR3 is TGTGCCAGCAGTGACCAAACAGGAGAGAACACTGAAGCTTTCTTT.

The V and J genes are TRBV28 and TRBJ2-4; weak D call: TRBD1 (6 bases). This CDR3 contains 12 residues. Germline lookup yields CDR1 MDHEN and CDR2 SYDVKM. V shed 10 bases and J shed 15 bases, with 22 bases lying between them. CDR3 amino acids: CATKPGHGSWYF. CDR3 in DNA: TGTGCCACAAAACCGGGACATGGGAGTTGGTACTTC.

This clone has only one observation. The chain uses TRBV4-2 and TRBJ1-1; 11 bases agree with TRBD1. The V gene's germline CDR1 is LGHNA and CDR2 YNFKEQ. The CDR3 runs 16 residues. V gave up 4 bases and J gave up 5 bases; unmatched junction bases: 9. This CDR3 is CASSLRTGGRMTEAFF. The CDR3 region has the DNA TGTGCCAGCAGCCTGCGGACAGGGGGCAGAATGACTGAAGCTTTCTTT.

This chain connects TRBV9 to TRBJ2-1; 7 nucleotides agree with TRBD1. The germline V gene has CDR1 SGDLS and CDR2 YYNGEE. J lost 4 bases, V lost 4 bases, and 8 bases had no gene match. This CDR3 region has 15 residues. The CDR3 loop reads CASSYTGAPYNEQFF. The DNA of the CDR3 is TGTGCCAGCAGCTACACAGGGGCGCCGTACAATGAGCAGTTCTTC.

This sequence joins TRBV9 and TRBJ2-7, with a possible D match to TRBD1 (5 bases). Trimming took 3 bases from V and 5 from J, leaving 21 bases between them. The CDR3 length is 16 residues. From germline, CDR1 is SGDLS and CDR2 YYNGEE. This chain's CDR3 is CASSAKGVNRYNEQYF. The CDR3 DNA follows: TGTGCCAGCAGCGCTAAAGGGGTCAACAGGTACAACGAGCAGTACTTC.

The chain employs TRBV11-2 and TRBJ1-3, with D maybe TRBD1 (5 bases). Germline V gene lookup returns CDR1 SGHAT and CDR2 FQNNGV. CDR3 length: 17 amino acids. Between the trimmed V and J ends, which lost 3 bases and 0 bases, there was a span of 15 bases. Here the CDR3 DNA reads TGTGCCAGCAGCTTGATGGGGACTAGCTACTCTGGAAACACCATATATTTT. It is translated as CASSLMGTSYSGNTIYF.

The chain uses TRBV6-5 and TRBJ2-1, with a possible D match to TRBD1 (6 bases). Trimming took off 6 bases at V and 10 bases at J, with 16 bases between the two ends. This CDR3 is built from 13 residues. Per the germline V gene, CDR1 is MNHEY and CDR2 is SVGAGI. CDR3 DNA: TGTGCCAGCAGCAGTTACCTTGGGACAGAGCAGTTCTTC. Encoded protein: CASSSYLGTEQFF.

The chain couples TRBV5-6 to TRBJ2-2; 10 bases align to TRBD2. Germline V CDR1 and CDR2: SGHDT, YYEEEE. J gave up 7 bases and V 3 bases, and 9 bases lay outside the gene matches. This CDR3 is built from 16 residues. CDR3 nucleotide sequence: TGTGCCAGCAGCTGGTGGCCTAGCGGGAGTTTCGGGGAGCTGTTTTTT. Protein product: CASSWWPSGSFGELFF.

The chain is built from TRBV10-3 and TRBJ2-3, with 8 bases fitting TRBD1. CDR3 length: 14 residues. Germline CDR1 and CDR2: ENHRY and SYGVKD. Trimming cost V 3 bases and J 4 bases; bases outside gene matches: 3. The CDR3, as DNA: TGTGCCATCAGTGACAGGGGGCCGGCAGATACGCAGTATTTT. It codes for CAISDRGPADTQYF.

This CDR3 is CASNRGDYSYEQYF. The CDR3 DNA sequence: TGTGCCAGCAACCGAGGTGACTACAGCTACGAGCAGTACTTC. The chain joins TRBV28 to TRBJ2-7; a possible D gene is TRBD2 (5 bases). The CDR3 has 14 amino acids. Germline CDR1 and CDR2: MDHEN and SYDVKM. V shed 7 bases and J shed 3 bases, with 16 bases lying between them.

This clone appeared once. The chain has TRBV30 and TRBJ2-7, with 9 bases fitting TRBD2. V trimming: 8 bases; J trimming: 2 bases; junction bases outside the gene matches: 10. This CDR3 has 14 amino acids. The germline gives CDR1 GTSNPN, CDR2 SVGIG (reference sequence). Here the CDR3 reads CARALAGAPYEQYF. The CDR3 nucleotides read TGTGCCCGGGCCTTAGCGGGAGCCCCCTACGAGCAGTACTTC.

The V call is TRBV11-2, the J call TRBJ1-2, with D possibly TRBD1 on 6 matching bases. Trimming took 0 bases from V and 4 from J, leaving 12 bases between them. This CDR3 comprises 15 residues. In germline, CDR1 is SGHAT, CDR2 FQNNGV. The CDR3 coding sequence is TGTGCCAGCAGCTTAGAACCTGGGACAAGCTATGGCTACACCTTC. This codes for CASSLEPGTSYGYTF.

This chain connects TRBV9 to TRBJ2-1; 10 nucleotides match TRBD2. The V gene end was trimmed by 0 bases and the J gene end by 2 bases; junction bases not matched to a gene: 11. CDR1 SGDLS and CDR2 YYNGEE come from the germline V gene. This CDR3 comprises 19 residues. The CDR3 spells CASSVGTSGRTSTYNEQFF. In DNA form, the CDR3 reads TGTGCCAGCAGCGTAGGGACTAGCGGTCGAACATCGACCTACAATGAGCAGTTCTTC.

The CDR3: CASSQGGTGAHTQYF. CDR3 sequence (DNA): TGTGCCAGCAGCCAAGGTGGGACAGGGGCCCATACGCAGTATTTT. The rearrangement links TRBV4-2 to TRBJ2-3; the match to TRBD1 covers 10 bases. The CDR3 runs to 15 residues. Germline lookup yields CDR1 LGHNA and CDR2 YNFKEQ. J gave up 7 bases and V 1 base, and 5 bases lay outside the gene matches.

This clone was picked up one time. V usage is TRBV6-1 and J usage is TRBJ2-3, with TRBD2 as a possible D gene (6 bases). The CDR3 runs 14 residues. CDR1 and CDR2 (germline): MNHNS, SASEGT. Deletions cut 6 bases from V and 3 bases from J, with 13 bases between. CDR3 sequence: CASRLDAGTDTQYF. The DNA of the CDR3 is TGTGCCAGCAGACTAGATGCGGGGACAGATACGCAGTATTTT.

This clone was seen a single time. J is TRBJ1-1 and V is TRBV4-2; 11 nucleotides match TRBD1. Unmatched junction bases numbered 8, after V lost 1 base and J lost 4 bases. There are 17 residues in the CDR3. The germline gives CDR1 LGHNA, CDR2 YNFKEQ. The CDR3 loop is CASSQATDRGHRTEAFF. In DNA, the CDR3 is TGTGCCAGCAGCCAAGCGACGGACAGGGGGCACCGCACTGAAGCTTTCTTT.

The rearrangement links TRBV7-3 to TRBJ2-3; D possibly corresponds to TRBD1 (5 bases). The V gene lost 3 bases and the J gene lost 2 bases, with 15 bases spanning the gap. The germline V gene has CDR1 SGHTA and CDR2 FQGTGA. The CDR3 totals 16 residues. The DNA for the CDR3 is TGTGCCAGCAGCTTGGGCCAACAGGCCTCCACAGATACGCAGTATTTT. Translating it yields CASSLGQQASTDTQYF.

The genes are TRBV7-8 and TRBJ2-7; 9 positions match TRBD2. J lost 3 bases, V lost 6 bases, and 6 bases had no gene match. Germline V gene data show CDR1 as SGHVS and CDR2 as FQNEAQ. CDR3 size: 14 residues. Here the CDR3 reads CASSEREEHYEQYF. The CDR3 DNA is TGTGCCAGCAGTGAGCGGGAGGAACACTACGAGCAGTACTTC. Supplemented by reference TRBV7-8 and TRBJ2-7, the full variable domain reads GAGVSQSPRYKVAKRGQDVALRCDPISGHVSLFWYQQALGQGPEFLTYFQNEAQLDKSGLPSDRFFAERPEGSVSTLKIQRTQQEDSAVYLCASSEREEHYEQYFGPGTRLTVT.

This clone was counted once. This chain connects TRBV6-1 to TRBJ1-5; TRBD1 aligns across 7 bases. The J segment lost 5 bases and the V segment lost 5 bases, leaving 3 bases of the junction unmatched. There are 13 residues in the CDR3. From germline, CDR1 is MNHNS and CDR2 SASEGT. For the CDR3, the DNA is TGTGCCAGCAGTTGGCAGGGGGATCAGCCCCAGCATTTT. It codes for CASSWQGDQPQHF.

The chain recombines TRBV9 with TRBJ2-1; no firm D call. V lost 1 base and J lost 6, with 14 bases in between. Looked up from germline, CDR1 is SGDLS and CDR2 is YYNGEE. This CDR3 comprises 15 residues. The DNA for the CDR3 is TGTGCCAGCAGCGTAAGCCCCTCTGGCGGCAATGAGCAGTTCTTC. Protein product: CASSVSPSGGNEQFF.

This sequence joins TRBV11-2 and TRBJ2-1, with D maybe TRBD2 (5 bases). Germline assignment: CDR1 SGHAT and CDR2 FQNNGV. The V and J ends lost 4 bases and 4 bases respectively, with 14 bases between them. The CDR3 totals 15 residues. Here the CDR3 DNA reads TGTGCCAGCAGCTCCCTCGTGGGGAGTTACAATGAGCAGTTCTTC. Protein: CASSSLVGSYNEQFF.

The chain joins TRBV28 to TRBJ1-1; 7 bases align to TRBD1. Germline V lookup: CDR1 MDHEN, CDR2 SYDVKM. This CDR3 contains 14 residues. J gave up 2 bases and V 2 bases, and 2 bases lay outside the gene matches. The CDR3 DNA reads TGTGCCAGCAGTTTAGGGACAGACAACACTGAAGCTTTCTTT. Translated: CASSLGTDNTEAFF.

The chain carries TRBV28 and TRBJ1-5; D remains unclear. This CDR3 has 15 amino acids. The germline V gene encodes CDR1 MDHEN and CDR2 SYDVKM. Trimming stripped 6 bases from V and 4 bases from J, with 16 bases between. CDR3 nucleotides: TGTGCCAGCAGCTCCCCTCCTACGGGAAATCAGCCCCAGCATTTT. This encodes CASSSPPTGNQPQHF.

This clone appeared once. This chain uses TRBV5-1 with TRBJ2-7; TRBD1 aligns across 7 bases. V lost 4 bases and J lost 4; bases outside the gene matches: 2. The germline V gene encodes CDR1 SGHRS and CDR2 YFSETQ. The CDR3 has 12 amino acids. The CDR3 DNA sequence: TGCGCCAGCAGCGAGGGACAGTACGAGCAGTACTTC. As protein: CASSEGQYEQYF. Variable domain in full (rest from reference TRBV5-1 and TRBJ2-7): KAGVTQTPRYLIKTRGQQVTLSCSPISGHRSVSWYQQTPGQGLQFLFEYFSETQRNKGNFPGRFSGRQFSNSRSEMNVSTLELGDSALYLCASSEGQYEQYFGPGTRLTVT.

This chain joins TRBV30 and TRBJ2-6, with D maybe TRBD1 (6 bases). Looked up from germline, CDR1 is GTSNPN and CDR2 is SVGIG (reference sequence). V was shortened by 4 bases and J by 4 bases, with 14 bases between the two germline ends. The CDR3 covers 15 residues. The CDR3 loop is CAWKKGRGGANVLTF. For the CDR3, the DNA is TGTGCCTGGAAGAAGGGTAGGGGGGGGGCCAACGTCCTGACTTTC.